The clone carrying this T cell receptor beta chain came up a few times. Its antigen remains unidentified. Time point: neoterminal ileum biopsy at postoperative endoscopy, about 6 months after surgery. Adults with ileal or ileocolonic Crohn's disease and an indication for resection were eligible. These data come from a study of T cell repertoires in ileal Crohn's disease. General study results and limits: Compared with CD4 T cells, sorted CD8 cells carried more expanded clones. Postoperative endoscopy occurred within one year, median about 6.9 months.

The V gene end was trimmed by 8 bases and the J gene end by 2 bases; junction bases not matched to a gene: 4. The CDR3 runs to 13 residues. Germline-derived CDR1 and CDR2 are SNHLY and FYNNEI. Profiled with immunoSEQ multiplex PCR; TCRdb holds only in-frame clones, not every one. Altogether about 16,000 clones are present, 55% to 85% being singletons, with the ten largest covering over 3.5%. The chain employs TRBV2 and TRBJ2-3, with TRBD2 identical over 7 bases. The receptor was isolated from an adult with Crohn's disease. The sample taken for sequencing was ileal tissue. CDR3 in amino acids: CASLAGVTDTQYF. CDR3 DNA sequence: TGTGCCAGCCTGGCGGGAGTCACAGATACGCAGTATTTT.